One sample yielded the 11 T cell receptor beta chains listed below, sequenced in a study of T-cell reconstitution after alpha-beta-depleted transplantation in children. The authors prepared the TCRbeta library with unique molecular identifiers. TCRdb re-derived calls from the PCR reads in MiXCR, one entry per CDR3 protein. The table lists a few hundred thousand distinct CDR3 sequences, around 16% of them singletons, with roughly 29% in the top ten. The sequenced sample was PBMCs, mostly from graft donor cells, obtained 360 days after TCRalphabeta/CD19-depleted stem cell transplant. The source of these receptors is a boy in the first two years of life who had a stem cell transplant for Wiskott-Aldrich syndrome, so the T cells may come from the graft donor.

This chain links TRBV6-5 with TRBJ1-5; D uncertain. Germline values: CDR1 MNHEY, CDR2 SVGAGI. CDR3 length equals 14 residues. The V and J ends lost 7 bases and 7 bases respectively, with 17 bases between them. CDR3 nucleotide sequence: TGTGCCAGCATTTGGAAGGAGTCCGAACAGCCCCAGCATTTT. This translates into CASIWKESEQPQHF.

This clonotype was observed a handful of times. This chain joins TRBV18 and TRBJ2-7; D is perhaps TRBD1 (7 bases). Germline CDR1 and CDR2: KGHSH and LQKENI. CDR3 length: 12 residues. Deletions cut 9 bases from V and 2 bases from J, with 11 bases between. The CDR3 here is CASGGTAYEQYF. The CDR3 nucleotides are TGTGCCAGTGGCGGGACAGCCTACGAGCAGTACTTC. The variable domain in full, with the rest retrieved from reference TRBV18 and TRBJ2-7, is NAGVMQNPRHLVRRRGQEARLRCSPMKGHSHVYWYRQLPEEGLKFMVYLQKENIIDESGMPKERFSAEFPKEGPSILRIQQVVRGDSAAYFCASGGTAYEQYFGPGTRLTVT.

The rearrangement links TRBV4-2 to TRBJ2-7; D gene uncertain. The V and J ends lost 0 bases and 3 bases respectively, with 9 bases between them. CDR3 length equals 14 residues. CDR1 and CDR2 from the germline V gene are LGHNA and YNFKEQ. The CDR3 DNA reads TGTGCCAGCAGCCAAGATCCCGGCTACTACGAGCAGTACTTC. It yields the protein CASSQDPGYYEQYF.

This clonotype was detected only a few times. This sequence joins TRBV5-1 and TRBJ2-1; TRBD2 aligns across 8 bases. Looked up from germline, CDR1 is SGHRS and CDR2 is YFSETQ. With V trimmed by 5 bases and J by 7 bases, 5 bases remained unmatched. This CDR3 has 13 amino acids. The CDR3 reads CASSRSGGNEQFF. The CDR3 DNA reads TGCGCCAGCAGTCGGAGCGGGGGTAATGAGCAGTTCTTC.

Only a few counts were recorded for this clonotype. The CDR3 DNA reads as TGTGCCATCAGTGAGTCGGAGCTAGCTGCGAGCTCCTACAATGAGCAGTTCTTC. Its translation: CAISESELAASSYNEQFF. This chain joins TRBV10-3 and TRBJ2-1, with D tentatively TRBD2 (5 bases). CDR3 size: 18 residues. Germline-derived CDR1 and CDR2 are ENHRY and SYGVKD. Trimming removed 0 bases at V and 0 bases at J, with 15 bases between.

The V gene is TRBV11-2, the J gene TRBJ2-4; 8 bases fit TRBD1. Losses at the gene ends were 5 bases for V and 6 bases for J; bases not matched to a gene: 6. This CDR3 comprises 14 residues. Germline values: CDR1 SGHAT, CDR2 FQNNGV. As DNA, the CDR3 is TGTGCCAGCAGCCGAATACAGGGGGGAAACATTCAGTACTTC. It specifies CASSRIQGGNIQYF.

This clonotype was detected only a few times. The chain employs TRBV13 and TRBJ2-1; D is undetermined. With 5 bases removed from V and 10 bases from J, the gap between germline ends came to 9 bases. Germline loops: CDR1 PRHDT, CDR2 FYEKMQ (reference sequence). The CDR3 length is 11 residues. CDR3 region: CASSPSLEQFF. CDR3 nucleotides: TGTGCCAGCAGCCCGAGTTTGGAGCAGTTCTTC.

A note on this clonotype: Mismatch with germline at one junction end may stem from a read error. This chain links TRBV14 with TRBJ1-3; 8 nucleotides agree with TRBD1. Germline assignment: CDR1 SGHDN and CDR2 FVKESK. There are 12 residues in the CDR3. The CDR3 DNA follows: TGTGCCAGCAGCCAAGTAATGTCAGGGGGCGATTTT. Amino acid sequence: CASSQVMSGGDF.

This clonotype was picked up a small number of times. The V gene is TRBV6-2 or TRBV6-3, the J gene TRBJ2-1, with 8 bases fitting TRBD2. J lost 8 bases, V lost 1 base, and 1 base had no gene match. Germline V gene data show CDR1 as MNHEY and CDR2 as SVGEGT. The CDR3 is 13 amino acids. The CDR3 region is CASSYLAGYEQFF. The CDR3 DNA reads TGTGCCAGCAGTTACTTAGCGGGGTATGAGCAGTTCTTC.

The CDR3 loop is CASSLGPAGPLYNEQFF. CDR3 nucleotide sequence: TGCGCCAGCAGCTTGGGTCCAGCGGGGCCCTTATACAATGAGCAGTTCTTC. The V and J genes are TRBV5-1 and TRBJ2-1, with 7 positions matching TRBD2. Germline V gene lookup returns CDR1 SGHRS and CDR2 YFSETQ. V was clipped by 0 bases and J by 4 bases; unmatched bases: 10. This CDR3 has 17 amino acids.

This clonotype turned up a few times. The chain couples TRBV7-2 to TRBJ2-2; 8 positions agree with TRBD1. Germline V gives CDR1 SGHTA, CDR2 FQGNSA. The CDR3 runs 16 residues. J was trimmed by 5 bases and V by 2 bases; bases with no gene match: 7. CDR3 amino acids: CASSLRTGIRTGELFF. The CDR3 DNA sequence: TGTGCCAGCAGCTTACGGACAGGGATAAGAACCGGGGAGCTGTTTTTT.